Listed here are 20 T cell receptor beta chains from one sample, sequenced in a study of T cell clones after liver transplantation. Some clones are missing from TCRdb's copy, which holds only in-frame ones; the method was immunoSEQ multiplex PCR. This table has 50,000 to 60,000 clones, over 60% appearing once. Here the sequenced sample was CD4+ T cells from blood, taken at the 22-month timepoint. The receptor source for this set is a human patient who received a liver transplant. Some T cells here may be from the graft donor.

This chain uses TRBV30 with TRBJ2-7; 9 bases agree with TRBD1. CDR1 is GTSNPN and CDR2 is SVGIG in the germline V gene (reference sequence). This CDR3 spans 14 amino acids. After removal of 0 bases from V and 5 bases from J, the junction contained 5 bases not matched to a gene. CDR3 sequence reads: CAWSVIGTGNEQYF. Here the CDR3 DNA reads TGTGCCTGGAGTGTAATTGGGACAGGGAACGAGCAGTACTTC.

The chain has TRBV5-1 and TRBJ2-3, with D unclear. Deletions cut 4 bases from V and 2 bases from J, with 8 bases between. Germline values: CDR1 SGHRS, CDR2 YFSETQ. The CDR3 totals 13 residues. The CDR3 sequence is CASSPRLTDTQYF. The DNA for the CDR3 is TGCGCCAGCAGCCCCCGTCTCACAGATACGCAGTATTTT.

This clone was counted a few times. This rearrangement joins TRBV2 to TRBJ1-2; D gene unclear. V was cut by 7 bases and J by 8 bases, with 20 bases left in between. Germline loops: CDR1 SNHLY, CDR2 FYNNEI. This CDR3 spans 14 amino acids. CDR3 nucleotide sequence: TGTGCCAGCACTTTAATTTTAGCTAGCTCAGGCTACACCTTC. Its protein product is CASTLILASSGYTF.

CDR3 nucleotides: TGCACCAGCAGGCGGGGGGGAACAGATACGCAGTATTTT. Translated, it gives CTSRRGGTDTQYF. The rearrangement joins TRBV1 to TRBJ2-3; the D call of TRBD2 is as the table states it, not checked on the DNA. TRBV1 has pseudogene status. This CDR3 is 13 amino acids long.

This clone was found a few times. V is TRBV10-1 and J is TRBJ2-2; D remains ambiguous. Trimming removed 6 bases from V and 1 base from J, with 6 bases in between. Germline V gene lookup returns CDR1 WNHNN and CDR2 SYGVQD (reference sequence). The CDR3 has 13 amino acids. The CDR3 nucleotides are TGCGCCAGCAGGGACGGGAACACCGGGGAGCTGTTTTTT. Translating it yields CASRDGNTGELFF.

As for this clone: A much larger clone differs from this one at a single base, so this may be a read error. This CDR3 is also generated by other DNA sequences in the sample. This rearrangement joins TRBV19 to TRBJ2-3; no clear D gene. V lost 6 bases and J lost 0, with 4 bases in between. This CDR3 contains 12 residues. Germline loops: CDR1 LNHDA, CDR2 SQIVND (reference sequence). CDR3 in amino acids: CASRQSTDTQYF. The CDR3 DNA reads as TGTGCCAGTAGGCAGAGCACAGATACGCAGTATTTT. Combining the CDR3 with reference TRBV19 and TRBJ2-3 gives the whole variable domain DGGITQSPKYLFRKEGQNVTLSCEQNLNHDAMYWYRQDPGQGLRLIYYSQIVNDFQKGDIAEGYSVSREKKESFPLTVTSAQKNPTAFYLCASRQSTDTQYFGPGTRLTVL.

The chain has TRBV2 and TRBJ1-4; 7 nucleotides agree with TRBD1. The V gene end was trimmed by 4 bases and the J gene end by 0 bases; junction bases not matched to a gene: 5. This CDR3 region has 16 residues. Germline assignment: CDR1 SNHLY and CDR2 FYNNEI. CDR3 nucleotide sequence: TGTGCCAGCAGTGGGTGGGGGACAGCAACTAATGAAAAACTGTTTTTT. Its translation is CASSGWGTATNEKLFF.

This clone was detected a few times. The rearrangement joins TRBV19 to TRBJ2-7; weak D call: TRBD1 (6 bases). Germline V gene sequence: CDR1 LNHDA, CDR2 SQIVND (reference sequence). V lost 4 bases, J lost 6 bases, and 13 bases lay in between. CDR3 length equals 13 residues. The CDR3 is CASSTQGKGEQYF. Here the CDR3 DNA reads TGTGCCAGTAGTACCCAGGGGAAGGGCGAGCAGTACTTC.

The V and J genes are TRBV14 and TRBJ1-1; D gene ambiguous. Deletions cut 1 base from V and 0 bases from J, with 3 bases between. Germline-derived CDR1 and CDR2 are SGHDN and FVKESK. The CDR3 runs to 13 residues. The CDR3 coding sequence is TGTGCCAGCAGCCAAGCCCTGAACACTGAAGCTTTCTTT. It specifies CASSQALNTEAFF.

This chain uses TRBV7-9 with TRBJ1-1; TRBD1 is a possible D gene (6 bases). Per germline, CDR1 SEHNR and CDR2 FQNEAQ (reference sequence). The CDR3 consists of 17 residues. Trimming took off 2 bases at V and 0 bases at J, with 16 bases between the two ends. CDR3 DNA sequence: TGTGCCAGCAGCTTATTAGAGACAGGACTACTGAACACTGAAGCTTTCTTT. The encoded protein is CASSLLETGLLNTEAFF.

The chain is built from TRBV19 and TRBJ1-5; maybe TRBD1 (6 bases). The CDR3 has 16 residues. Looked up from germline, CDR1 is LNHDA and CDR2 is SQIVND (reference sequence). Trimming removed 3 bases at V and 4 bases at J, with 16 bases between. CDR3 in amino acids: CASSIGAGEGNQPQHF. For the CDR3, the DNA is TGTGCCAGTAGTATTGGTGCAGGGGAGGGGAATCAGCCCCAGCATTTT.

The chain recombines TRBV9 with TRBJ1-1; 7 nucleotides agree with TRBD1. With 0 bases clipped from V and 3 bases from J, the junction kept 11 bases outside the gene matches. The CDR3 totals 17 residues. CDR1 is SGDLS, CDR2 YYNGEE, per germline. CDR3 in DNA: TGTGCCAGCAGCGTAGCAAGTCCTGCCAGGGGGGACACTGAAGCTTTCTTT. As protein: CASSVASPARGDTEAFF.

This clone came up a few times. The chain has TRBV10-1 and TRBJ1-1, with 9 bases matching TRBD1. Germline loops: CDR1 WNHNN, CDR2 SYGVQD (reference sequence). This CDR3 region has 15 residues. V was clipped by 5 bases and J by 1 base; unmatched bases: 5. DNA of the CDR3: TGCGCCAGCAGTCCGGGACAGGGTACGAACACTGAAGCTTTCTTT. As protein: CASSPGQGTNTEAFF.

This chain joins TRBV7-9 and TRBJ2-6; either TRBD1 or TRBD2 may fit D (5 bases each). The germline gives CDR1 SEHNR, CDR2 FQNEAQ (reference sequence). The CDR3 is made up of 18 amino acids. Trimming took off 3 bases at V and 0 bases at J, with 15 bases between the two ends. CDR3 bases: TGTGCCAGCAGCTTCCCGGGACGACAAGGCTCTGGGGCCAACGTCCTGACTTTC. Protein: CASSFPGRQGSGANVLTF.

In its sample, this clone was seen many times. This chain uses TRBV4-1 with TRBJ1-2, with 8 bases identical to TRBD1. The CDR3 has 15 residues. V lost 0 bases to trimming and J lost 2 bases; unmatched junction nucleotides: 2. In germline, CDR1 is MGHRA, CDR2 YSYEKL. CDR3 loop: CASSQDQGANYGYTF. CDR3 coding DNA: TGCGCCAGCAGCCAAGATCAGGGGGCGAACTATGGCTACACCTTC.

This clone appeared many times. V gene TRBV28 combines with J gene TRBJ2-1, with TRBD2 identical over 12 bases. Germline V gives CDR1 MDHEN, CDR2 SYDVKM. V dropped 5 bases and J dropped 2; count of bases not matched to a gene: 1. The CDR3 contains 15 residues. In DNA form, the CDR3 reads TGTGCCAGCAGTCGACTAGCGGGGGCCTACAATGAGCAGTTCTTC. Translating gives CASSRLAGAYNEQFF.

A few counts support this clone. Distinct nucleotide sequences in the sample also encode this CDR3. The rearrangement links TRBV27 to TRBJ2-7; D might be TRBD2 (7 bases). The CDR3 is 14 residues long. Germline V gives CDR1 MNHEY, CDR2 SMNVEV (reference sequence). The ends were cut back, 3 bases at V and 2 bases at J, with 11 bases in the middle. The CDR3 loop is CASSFREGAYEQYF. The CDR3 DNA sequence: TGTGCCAGCAGTTTTAGGGAGGGGGCCTACGAGCAGTACTTC.

The genes are TRBV5-1 and TRBJ1-6, with D uncertain. Trimming took 0 bases from V and 0 from J, leaving 7 bases between them. This CDR3 is 16 amino acids long. Germline CDR1 is SGHRS and CDR2 is YFSETQ. CDR3 bases: TGCGCCAGCAGCTTGGAACAGACCTCCTATAATTCACCCCTCCACTTT. This gives the protein CASSLEQTSYNSPLHF.

V is TRBV7-2 and J is TRBJ2-7; 12 nucleotides line up with TRBD1. Trimming at V came to 5 bases and at J to 5 bases, leaving 4 bases not matched to a gene. The CDR3 totals 14 residues. The germline V gene encodes CDR1 SGHTA and CDR2 FQGNSA. The CDR3: CASSRDRGQHEQYF. The DNA of the CDR3 is TGTGCCAGCAGCCGGGACAGGGGGCAACACGAGCAGTACTTC.

The genes are TRBV11-2 and TRBJ2-1; 11 bases are a match to TRBD1. Losses at the gene ends were 6 bases for V and 4 bases for J; bases not matched to a gene: 5. This CDR3 comprises 15 residues. Germline V CDR1 and CDR2: SGHAT, FQNNGV. CDR3: CASSTGQGVYNEQFF. The CDR3 nucleotides read TGTGCCAGCAGTACGGGACAGGGGGTATACAATGAGCAGTTCTTC. Full variable domain (rest looked up from reference TRBV11-2 and TRBJ2-1): EAGVAQSPRYKIIEKRQSVAFWCNPISGHATLYWYQQILGQGPKLLIQFQNNGVVDDSQLPKDRFSAERLKGVDSTLKIQPAKLEDSAVYLCASSTGQGVYNEQFFGPGTRLTVL.